The next 26 T cell receptor beta chains were all read from a single sample in a study of T cells in Graves' hyperthyroidism and ophthalmopathy. RNA transcripts provided the source from which TCR beta CDR3 regions were amplified. The TCR CDR3 first-round RT-PCR relied on the HTBI primer set. TCRdb processed the multiplex PCR reads anew with MiXCR; each CDR3 protein has one entry. The profile covers about 410,000 distinct CDR3 sequences, with roughly 14% appearing a single time and approximately 13% taken by the ten largest. The sample consisted of blood. The receptor set was obtained from a man aged 18 to 35 with Graves' ophthalmopathy.

This clonotype was counted at least ten times. The chain is built from TRBV29-1 and TRBJ1-2; a weak D match, TRBD1 (5 bases). V lost 6 bases, J lost 2 bases, and 13 bases lay in between. Germline V gene lookup returns CDR1 SQVTM and CDR2 ANQGSEA. The CDR3 has 13 residues. CDR3 sequence: CSVAGRSNYGYTF. The CDR3 nucleotides read TGCAGCGTAGCGGGACGGTCGAACTATGGCTACACCTTC.

There are a few counts of this clonotype. The chain recombines TRBV24-1 with TRBJ2-2; possibly TRBD2 for D (6 bases). The ends were cut back, 6 bases at V and 6 bases at J, with 19 bases in the middle. Germline values: CDR1 KGHDR, CDR2 SFDVKD. The CDR3 runs 16 residues. The CDR3 reads CATSLTYTGTSGELFF. CDR3 nucleotide sequence: TGTGCCACCAGTCTAACGTACACCGGGACTTCCGGGGAGCTGTTTTTT.

The chain is built from TRBV3-1 and TRBJ1-2; 9 bases match TRBD1. Germline CDR1 reads LGHDT; CDR2 reads YNNKEL (reference sequence). The CDR3 has 14 residues. Trimming took 4 bases from V and 7 from J; bases not matched to a gene: 7. DNA of the CDR3: TGTGCCAGCAGCCTCGGGACAGGGATTATTGGCTACACCTTC. It is translated as CASSLGTGIIGYTF.

There are many counts of this clonotype. The gene calls are TRBV4-1 and TRBJ2-7; tentative D call: TRBD1 (5 bases). V gave up 0 bases and J gave up 1 base, with 10 bases separating them. Germline V lookup: CDR1 MGHRA, CDR2 YSYEKL. The length of the CDR3 is 15 residues. CDR3 protein: CASSQEQAESYEQYF. In nucleotides, the CDR3 is TGCGCCAGCAGCCAAGAACAGGCTGAGTCCTACGAGCAGTACTTC.

The table lists this clonotype with a few counts. The chain is built from TRBV19 and TRBJ2-2; D unclear. Germline V gives CDR1 LNHDA, CDR2 SQIVND (reference sequence). The CDR3 loop spans 14 amino acids. Trimming pared 3 bases from V and 3 bases from J, leaving 8 bases between. The CDR3 region has the DNA TGTGCCAGTAGTATGCAGCCTTACACCGGGGAGCTGTTTTTT. This encodes CASSMQPYTGELFF.

This clonotype occurred many times. J is TRBJ2-3 and V is TRBV6-1; 10 positions match TRBD1. The CDR3 consists of 15 residues. J gave up 4 bases and V 11 bases, and 12 bases lay outside the gene matches. Germline V CDR1 and CDR2: MNHNS, SASEGT. The CDR3 DNA reads as TGTGCCGTCGGATTAGGGACAGGGGAAGCAGATACGCAGTATTTT. Amino acid sequence: CAVGLGTGEADTQYF.

This clonotype was counted at least ten times. The chain is built from TRBV30 and TRBJ1-2; maybe TRBD1 (5 bases). CDR3 size: 13 residues. The V end was cut by 0 bases, the J end by 8 bases, with 13 bases between. From germline, CDR1 is GTSNPN and CDR2 SVGIG (reference sequence). Written as DNA, the CDR3 is TGTGCCTGGAGTGTACAAGGGGCAGTAGGCTACACCTTC. Translated: CAWSVQGAVGYTF.

This clonotype appeared many times. The chain is built from TRBV18 and TRBJ2-1; 9 positions agree with TRBD1. Unmatched junction bases numbered 5, after V lost 3 bases and J lost 5 bases. CDR1 is KGHSH and CDR2 is LQKENI in the germline V gene. The CDR3 sequence is 15 residues long. This chain's CDR3 is CASSPPRTGDNEQFF. The CDR3, as DNA: TGTGCCAGCTCACCTCCTCGGACAGGGGACAATGAGCAGTTCTTC. Drawing the rest from reference TRBV18 and TRBJ2-1, the complete variable domain is NAGVMQNPRHLVRRRGQEARLRCSPMKGHSHVYWYRQLPEEGLKFMVYLQKENIIDESGMPKERFSAEFPKEGPSILRIQQVVRGDSAAYFCASSPPRTGDNEQFFGPGTRLTVL.

The chain employs TRBV6-1 and TRBJ1-3; TRBD1 aligns across 9 bases. Germline CDR1 and CDR2: MNHNS and SASEGT. The CDR3 length is 14 residues. Trimming took 5 bases from V and 6 from J; bases not matched to a gene: 5. The CDR3 here is CASSRDRAENTIYF. The DNA of the CDR3 is TGTGCCAGCAGTCGGGACAGGGCGGAAAACACCATATATTTT.

The table lists this clonotype with many counts. The CDR3 nucleotides are TGTGCCACCAGTGATTTAACAGGCACAGATACGCAGTATTTT. Translating it yields CATSDLTGTDTQYF. The genes are TRBV24-1 and TRBJ2-3, with D unclear. Trimming removed 1 base at V and 1 base at J, with 5 bases between. The germline CDR1 and CDR2 sequences are KGHDR and SFDVKD. This CDR3 is 14 amino acids long.

The genes are TRBV6-1 and TRBJ2-2; unclear D gene. Trimming removed 10 bases from V and 0 bases from J, with 9 bases in between. The CDR3 covers 13 residues. The V gene's germline CDR1 is MNHNS and CDR2 SASEGT. CDR3 sequence (DNA): TGTGCCACCCTACCAACGAACACCGGGGAGCTGTTTTTT. Translated: CATLPTNTGELFF.

Here the CDR3 DNA reads TGCAGTGCTAGGTCCGGGATATCTGGCGCTGAAGCTTTCTTT. It specifies CSARSGISGAEAFF. The chain recombines TRBV20-1 with TRBJ1-1; no firm D call. Trimming removed 3 bases at V and 6 bases at J, with 17 bases between. There are 14 residues in the CDR3. From germline, CDR1 is DFQATT and CDR2 SNEGSKA (reference sequence).

The gene calls are TRBV6-2 or TRBV6-3 and TRBJ2-7; D gene uncertain. The J call may be wrong; the DNA end is better matched by TRBJ2-1. Germline values: CDR1 MNHEY, CDR2 SVGEGT. The CDR3 has 14 residues. CDR3 protein: CASSYSIRPYEQFF. The CDR3 DNA follows: TGTGCCAGCAGTTACTCGATTAGGCCCTACGAGCAGTTCTTC.

This clonotype was counted ten times or more. The rearrangement uses TRBV7-9 and TRBJ2-7; 10 bases agree with TRBD1. The CDR3 totals 14 residues. Germline CDR1 and CDR2: SEHNR and FQNEAQ (reference sequence). The junction had 3 bases not matched to a gene; V was cut back by 5 bases and J by 2 bases. For the CDR3, the DNA is TGTGCCAGCAGCACCGGACAGGGGGCCTACGAGCAGTACTTC. This encodes CASSTGQGAYEQYF.

This clonotype showed up many times. The J gene is TRBJ2-1, the V gene TRBV10-1; possible D gene TRBD1, 6 bases. Trimming stripped 3 bases from V and 9 bases from J, with 15 bases between. CDR1 WNHNN and CDR2 SYGVQD come from the germline V gene (reference sequence). CDR3 length equals 14 residues. In DNA, the CDR3 is TGCGCCAGCAGTGACCAGGACAGTCCACCTGAGCAGTTCTTC. Protein sequence: CASSDQDSPPEQFF.

The rearrangement uses TRBV4-1 and TRBJ2-7, with 9 bases matching TRBD1. CDR1 is MGHRA and CDR2 is YSYEKL in the germline V gene. J was trimmed by 4 bases and V by 2 bases; bases with no gene match: 12. This CDR3 has 17 residues. The CDR3 nucleotides are TGCGCCAGCAGCCAAAGGTACGGACAGGGGCTGAATTACGAGCAGTACTTC. This gives the protein CASSQRYGQGLNYEQYF.

This clonotype was seen repeatedly, ten times or more. J is TRBJ2-1 and V is TRBV20-1; 10 nucleotides match TRBD2. The CDR3 runs 16 residues. CDR1 and CDR2 from the germline V gene are DFQATT and SNEGSKA (reference sequence). With V trimmed by 0 bases and J by 4 bases, 6 bases remained unmatched. Here the CDR3 reads CSAREIAGGDYNEQFF. The CDR3 DNA sequence: TGCAGTGCTAGAGAGATAGCGGGAGGCGATTACAATGAGCAGTTCTTC.

The table lists this clonotype with many counts. This chain connects TRBV5-5 to TRBJ1-5; D gene ambiguous. The CDR3 runs to 14 residues. V lost 4 bases to trimming and J lost 4 bases, with 12 bases between them. Germline lookup yields CDR1 SGHKS and CDR2 YYEKEE (reference sequence). The CDR3 nucleotides are TGTGCCAGCAGCCAGGACTACGGGAATCAGCCCCAGCATTTT. Protein sequence: CASSQDYGNQPQHF.

This clonotype was seen ten or more times. This chain links TRBV4-1 with TRBJ2-1, with 7 nucleotides matching TRBD2. Germline V gives CDR1 MGHRA, CDR2 YSYEKL. The ends lost 0 bases at V and 1 base at J; junction bases unmatched: 3. CDR3 length: 16 residues. CDR3 amino acids: CASSQDLAASYNEQFF. CDR3 in DNA: TGCGCCAGCAGCCAAGATCTAGCGGCATCCTACAATGAGCAGTTCTTC.

This clonotype appeared many times. J is TRBJ2-5 and V is TRBV13; 7 bases align to TRBD1. The CDR3 length is 15 residues. Unmatched junction bases numbered 5, after V lost 4 bases and J lost 0 bases. Germline V CDR1 and CDR2: PRHDT, FYEKMQ (reference sequence). In DNA, the CDR3 is TGTGCCAGCAGCTCCCCGACAGGGTACCAAGAGACCCAGTACTTC. It specifies CASSSPTGYQETQYF.

The V gene is TRBV12-5, the J gene TRBJ1-1; TRBD1 agrees at 8 bases. Per the germline V gene, CDR1 is LGHNT and CDR2 is FRNRAP. The ends lost 6 bases at V and 7 bases at J; junction bases unmatched: 4. The CDR3 totals 12 residues. The CDR3 region is CASGKTGVEAFF. The CDR3 DNA follows: TGTGCTAGTGGAAAGACAGGGGTTGAAGCTTTCTTT.

This clonotype was seen many times. J is TRBJ1-1 and V is TRBV6-1; 9 positions match TRBD1. Looked up from germline, CDR1 is MNHNS and CDR2 is SASEGT. Trimming removed 4 bases from V and 3 bases from J; junction bases left unmatched: 3. The CDR3 runs 14 residues. The CDR3 here is CASSGRQGDTEAFF. CDR3 sequence (DNA): TGTGCCAGCAGTGGAAGACAGGGGGACACTGAAGCTTTCTTT.

This clonotype has ten or more counts. This chain joins TRBV11-2 and TRBJ1-1; the D is unclear. V gave up 1 base and J gave up 4 bases, with 10 bases separating them. Germline V CDR1 and CDR2: SGHAT, FQNNGV. The CDR3 runs to 14 residues. The DNA for the CDR3 is TGTGCCAGCAGCTTAGCGGAGTGGGGCACTGAAGCTTTCTTT. The encoded protein is CASSLAEWGTEAFF.

In its sample, this clonotype was seen a few times. This chain connects TRBV5-6 to TRBJ1-4, with D possibly being TRBD1 (5 bases). Trimming took 4 bases from V and 5 from J, leaving 15 bases between them. Germline loops: CDR1 SGHDT, CDR2 YYEEEE. The CDR3 has 15 residues. CDR3 nucleotide sequence: TGTGCCAGCAGCCCTGCTGGGACGGCGAATGAAAAACTGTTTTTT. Protein sequence: CASSPAGTANEKLFF.

Details on this clonotype: A much larger clone lies a single base off, so this may be a read error. The chain carries TRBV12-3 or TRBV12-4 and TRBJ2-7; maybe TRBD1 (5 bases). There are 15 residues in the CDR3. V was clipped by 5 bases and J by 6 bases, with 20 bases between them. CDR3 coding DNA: TGTGCCAGCAGTGAGCAACCTCGACAGACTCCCGAGCAGTACTTC. Translation: CASSEQPRQTPEQYF.

J is TRBJ1-5 and V is TRBV7-9; 10 positions match TRBD1. CDR1 is SEHNR and CDR2 is FQNEAQ in the germline V gene (reference sequence). V shed 4 bases and J 10 bases; nucleotides not matched to a gene: 7. The CDR3 extends over 14 amino acids. The CDR3 nucleotides are TGTGCCAGCAGCTCTGGGACAGGGGCGGGACCCCAGCATTTT. It is translated as CASSSGTGAGPQHF.